The 17 T cell receptor beta chains given below trace back to one sample, sequenced in a study of blood T cells in healthy people across ages (dated by TCRdb to between 2014 and 2017). Library generation was performed with 5' RACE. This sample was sequenced with an Illumina HiSeq 2500. A second PCR of roughly 6 to 11 cycles was run with a J-beta primer mix and a sample-barcoded 5' primer. TCRdb handled the public reads itself, with Q25 trimming in fastp and clone calling in MiXCR, and kept productive beta chains. Each entry merges the rows of one CDR3 protein and shows their most common DNA and genes. Here the sample has 650,000 to 900,000 distinct CDR3 sequences; around 62% occur a single time. About a quarter of the sample rests with the top ten. Specimen: blood. These receptors were obtained from a man under 40 in good health.

J is TRBJ2-7 and V is TRBV10-3; 8 bases map to TRBD2. The CDR3 consists of 15 residues. Per the germline V gene, CDR1 is ENHRY and CDR2 is SYGVKD. The V gene end was trimmed by 2 bases and the J gene end by 3 bases; junction bases not matched to a gene: 6. The CDR3 protein is CAISEVSGARYEQYF. The CDR3 DNA reads as TGTGCCATCAGTGAGGTTAGCGGGGCCCGCTACGAGCAGTACTTC.

V usage is TRBV29-1 and J usage is TRBJ2-7; a weak D match, TRBD2 (6 bases). The CDR3 loop spans 13 amino acids. V gave up 4 bases and J gave up 3 bases, with 13 bases separating them. Looked up from germline, CDR1 is SQVTM and CDR2 is ANQGSEA. The DNA for the CDR3 is TGCAGCGTTGGGGGAGGAGAGATCTACGAGCAGTACTTC. It translates to CSVGGGEIYEQYF.

The rearrangement links TRBV27 to TRBJ2-3; tentatively, D is TRBD1 or TRBD2 (5 bases each). V shed 2 bases and J shed 5 bases, with 14 bases lying between them. This CDR3 spans 15 amino acids. Per the germline V gene, CDR1 is MNHEY and CDR2 is SMNVEV (reference sequence). The CDR3 loop reads CASSLGWGRRDTQYF. The CDR3 DNA is TGTGCCAGCAGTTTAGGGTGGGGACGGCGAGATACGCAGTATTTT.

Of note for this clonotype: With a much larger clone just one base away, this may be a read error. The chain is built from TRBV7-2 and TRBJ2-3; TRBD2 might be the D (6 bases). CDR1 and CDR2 (germline): SGHTA, FQGNSA. The V gene lost 2 bases and the J gene lost 0 bases, with 12 bases spanning the gap. The CDR3 has 16 amino acids. CDR3 nucleotide sequence: TGTGCCAGCAGCTTAAGGAGGGGCTCTAGCACAGATACGCAGTATTTT. It encodes CASSLRRGSSTDTQYF.

This chain uses TRBV27 with TRBJ2-1; D might be TRBD1 (6 bases). The CDR3 totals 14 residues. The ends were cut back, 6 bases at V and 7 bases at J, with 16 bases in the middle. Germline V gives CDR1 MNHEY, CDR2 SMNVEV (reference sequence). The CDR3 DNA is TGTGCCAGCAGATACCTACAGGGTGGGAATGAGCAGTTCTTC. Protein product: CASRYLQGGNEQFF.

In its sample, this clonotype was seen a few times. CDR3 loop: CATSREGRYYQETQYF. In DNA form, the CDR3 reads TGTGCCACCAGCAGAGAGGGACGGTACTACCAAGAGACCCAGTACTTC. This chain connects TRBV15 to TRBJ2-4; TRBD1 or TRBD2 may be the D gene (5 bases each). The end of the DNA is better explained by TRBJ2-5, so the J call may be wrong. Germline assignment: CDR1 LNHNV and CDR2 YYDKDF (reference sequence). The CDR3 totals 16 residues.

In this sample, this clonotype turned up once. The gene calls are TRBV7-2 and TRBJ1-1, with a tentative D call TRBD1 (5 bases). Germline lookup yields CDR1 SGHTA and CDR2 FQGNSA. CDR3 size: 13 residues. The germline V and J ends were trimmed by 8 bases and 4 bases, with 14 bases remaining between them. The CDR3 DNA reads TGTGCCAGCCGCCTATGGACAAGCACTGAAGCTTTCTTT. Translating it yields CASRLWTSTEAFF.

This clonotype turned up a few times. The J gene is TRBJ2-7, the V gene TRBV29-1; TRBD1 matches at 9 bases. The CDR3 consists of 12 residues. The trim removed 6 bases at V and 9 bases at J, leaving 9 bases unmatched. The V gene's germline CDR1 is SQVTM and CDR2 ANQGSEA. The CDR3 nucleotides are TGCAGCGTCGGACAGGGGCCGGAGTGGCAGTACTTC. Translated, it gives CSVGQGPEWQYF.

The gene calls are TRBV5-1 and TRBJ2-1; tentative D call: TRBD2 (5 bases). V was pared by 4 bases and J by 9 bases, with 14 bases between. In germline, CDR1 is SGHRS, CDR2 YFSETQ. This CDR3 is 13 amino acids long. The CDR3 region is CASSERPLAEQFF. Written as DNA, the CDR3 is TGCGCCAGCAGCGAGAGGCCCCTAGCTGAGCAGTTCTTC. Looking up the rest from reference TRBV5-1 and TRBJ2-1 gives the full variable domain: KAGVTQTPRYLIKTRGQQVTLSCSPISGHRSVSWYQQTPGQGLQFLFEYFSETQRNKGNFPGRFSGRQFSNSRSEMNVSTLELGDSALYLCASSERPLAEQFFGPGTRLTVL.

The J gene is TRBJ2-1, the V gene TRBV10-3, with TRBD1 matching 10 bases. This CDR3 has 14 amino acids. Germline values: CDR1 ENHRY, CDR2 SYGVKD. The trim removed 7 bases at V and 5 bases at J, leaving 5 bases unmatched. The CDR3 reads CAINRQGANNEQFF. Here the CDR3 DNA reads TGTGCCATCAATCGACAGGGGGCAAACAATGAGCAGTTCTTC.

The rearrangement joins TRBV5-1 to TRBJ2-3; possible D gene TRBD1, 5 bases. The V end was cut by 4 bases, the J end by 0 bases, with 9 bases between. Germline CDR1 reads SGHRS; CDR2 reads YFSETQ. This CDR3 spans 14 amino acids. This CDR3 is CASSQQDSTDTQYF. The CDR3 region has the DNA TGCGCCAGCAGCCAACAGGACAGCACAGATACGCAGTATTTT.

In this sample, this clonotype turned up once. The chain has TRBV20-1 and TRBJ2-7; 9 bases align to TRBD1. There are 14 residues in the CDR3. Germline V gene lookup returns CDR1 DFQATT and CDR2 SNEGSKA (reference sequence). Trimming took 1 base from V and 4 from J; bases not matched to a gene: 5. Written as DNA, the CDR3 is TGCAGTGCTAGAGCGGGGACAGGGCGATACGAGCAGTACTTC. Residues: CSARAGTGRYEQYF.

The chain combines TRBV20-1 with TRBJ2-4; D is undetermined. The J call may be in error: the DNA end matches TRBJ2-7 better. CDR3 length equals 14 residues. CDR1 and CDR2 (germline): DFQATT, SNEGSKA (reference sequence). CDR3 bases: TGCAGTGCTTCCCCCATCGCGGTACGTTACGAGCAGTACTTC. As protein: CSASPIAVRYEQYF.

J is TRBJ1-2 and V is TRBV29-1; no firm D call. Trimming shortened V by 7 bases and J by 5 bases, and 11 bases separated the two germline ends. This CDR3 is 11 amino acids long. Germline assignment: CDR1 SQVTM and CDR2 ANQGSEA. In nucleotides, the CDR3 is TGCAGCGCCCAGGATGGGTATGGCTACACCTTC. This translates into CSAQDGYGYTF.

This clonotype turned up a few times. The chain is built from TRBV6-4 and TRBJ2-1; maybe TRBD1 (5 bases). There are 12 residues in the CDR3. Germline values: CDR1 MRHNA, CDR2 SNTAGT. Deletions cut 2 bases from V and 8 bases from J, with 7 bases between. The CDR3 is CASSDRGDEQFF. DNA of the CDR3: TGTGCCAGCAGTGACAGGGGTGATGAGCAGTTCTTC.

The chain carries TRBV6-1 and TRBJ2-4; 13 bases agree with TRBD2. The J call could be wrong; TRBJ2-7 is a better fit for the DNA end. This CDR3 is built from 15 residues. Germline CDR1 MNHNS, CDR2 SASEGT. CDR3 sequence: CASSPLAGGHYEQYF. The CDR3, as DNA: TGTGCCAGCAGTCCACTAGCGGGGGGGCACTACGAGCAGTACTTC.

The count of this clonotype is one. The rearrangement joins TRBV24-1 to TRBJ2-4, with 10 bases identical to TRBD1. CDR1 and CDR2 (germline): KGHDR, SFDVKD. J was trimmed by 8 bases and V by 4 bases; bases with no gene match: 4. The CDR3 contains 14 residues. The CDR3 here is CATSERTGGDIQYF. The CDR3 DNA reads TGTGCCACCAGTGAAAGGACAGGGGGAGACATTCAGTACTTC.